The 2 T cell receptor beta chains reported below all come from one sample, sequenced in a study of T cell responses to AZD1222 COVID-19 vaccine. Measured with immunoSEQ multiplex PCR; TCRdb has only the in-frame clones, and not every one. This table has some 140,000 clones, almost 85% appearing once. The sequenced sample was peripheral blood, obtained 28 days after the second dose of the MenACWY control vaccine. All receptors come from an adult who received the MenACWY meningococcal vaccine as a control.

The CDR3 DNA reads TGTGCCAGCAGTGACCCGGGCGGCGGGGTGGAGACCCAGTACTTC. It codes for CASSDPGGGVETQYF. The genes are TRBV6-1 and TRBJ2-5, with D maybe TRBD2 (6 bases). The ends were cut back, 3 bases at V and 5 bases at J, with 16 bases in the middle. Germline V gene data show CDR1 as MNHNS and CDR2 as SASEGT. This CDR3 is built from 15 residues.

The chain employs TRBV24-1 and TRBJ2-7; 9 bases map to TRBD1. With V trimmed by 9 bases and J by 6 bases, 11 bases remained unmatched. The length of the CDR3 is 14 residues. The germline V gene has CDR1 KGHDR and CDR2 SFDVKD. CDR3 coding DNA: TGTGCCACCCAGGCTGGGACAGGGAAAGGCGAGCAGTACTTC. This sequence encodes CATQAGTGKGEQYF.